This TCR beta chain stems from a study of tumor-infiltrating lymphocytes in localized non-small cell lung cancer listed by TCRdb under 2021. Looking at the study overall: The cohort covered several histologies, both smokers and never-smokers, and patients whose samples were collected after neoadjuvant chemotherapy. The same patients underwent several integrated assays, with TCR sequencing performed together with flow cytometry, multiplex immunofluorescence, RNA-seq, exome sequencing and proteomics. Each patient provided resected tumor tissue plus uninvolved lung tissue from the same patient, with the uninvolved lung tissue described as non-adjacent to the tumor. In total, the ICON cohort was made up of about 160 surgical patients who had localized non-small cell lung cancer and whose tumors were resected. For under 70 patients, immunoSEQ T-cell fraction was compared between paired tumor and uninvolved lung.

On this clone itself: It lacks a known antigen. No much larger clone exists at a distance of one base, and base qualities are not known.

TCR sequencing with the immunoSEQ assay provided the T-cell fraction in tumor and uninvolved lung tissue. From the authors' description of their analysis: For survival analysis, patients were divided into high (upper tertile) and low (lower two tertiles) T-cell fraction groups, which were compared by log-rank test. A signed-rank test was used to test differences in T-cell fraction between paired tumor and uninvolved lung samples. Sourced from immuneACCESS, this table was stored by TCRdb with only in-frame sequences that have V and J called. A share of the clones is absent; for the studies checked, an unresolved V gene accounts for under half, and the remainder has no known explanation. Clone size and V and J calls were adopted from that table, with D and trimming inferred from the DNA. Counted in this sample were some 5,200 clones; approximately 66% of them appeared once. Around 15% of the sample rests with the top ten.

ICON enrollment began in 2016, and the last patient was enrolled in late 2018. A subcohort of 76 patients provided fresh tumor and matched uninvolved tissue for in-depth immune analyses, with TCR sequencing among those analyses. TCR sequencing was performed on DNA isolated from bulk tissue, without cell sorting. Overall study outcomes, separate from this receptor: Assay coverage varied across patients depending on available tissue quantity, so only a subset of the cohort had TCR sequencing. Consistent with immunofluorescence CD3 counts, TCRbeta sequencing supported greater T cell infiltration in tumors than in uninvolved lung tissue. Because different pieces of the same tissue were used for different assays, technical variation could not be separated from intratumor heterogeneity. The TCR-derived T-cell fraction showed no difference between the flow cytometry-defined immunotypes IM1 (good prognosis) and IM2 (poor prognosis).

The clonotype comes from a human donor with non-small cell lung cancer. The material sequenced was uninvolved lung tissue not adjacent to the tumor.

The DNA sequence is TGTGCCAGCACCAGGACTAGCGGGCCTTACAATGAGCAGTTCTTC. This yields the protein CASTRTSGPYNEQFF. The rearranged segments are TRBV6-5 and TRBJ2-1, with 11 bases aligning to TRBD2. From a lookup of the germline V gene, CDR1 and CDR2 are MNHEY and SVGAGI. The junction shows trimming of 7 bases on V and 4 bases on J, and the gene matches do not reach 6 bases of it. The CDR3 runs 15 residues from the cysteine to the phenylalanine. Only the CDR3 region is kept as DNA, spanning 45 bases read in frame from base 1.